In its sample, the clone carrying this TCR beta chain was seen a few times. The antigen is undetermined. A process of 5'RACE template switching, which added a universal primer site and UMIs, was used to make TCR cDNA. Using its own MiXCR run on the 5' RACE reads, TCRdb lists one record per CDR3 protein. The sample includes approximately 600,000 distinct CDR3 sequences, roughly 12% seen only once; the top ten take about 15%. The CDR3 sequence is 14 residues long. V was shortened by 1 base and J by 4 bases, with 7 bases between the two germline ends. This record belongs to a study of T cells after yellow fever vaccination. Study-wide results and caveats: Most primary-vaccination clones reappeared after the booster (more than 95% CD4, about 87% CD8). A weaker but faster secondary response was observed, peaking on day 5 versus 15.

Source: PBMCs, taken on the day of the yellow fever booster vaccination. The chain has TRBV12-3 or TRBV12-4 and TRBJ2-2, with D uncertain. This sequence originates from a man between 25 and 39 years old who received the YFV17D yellow fever vaccine. Here the CDR3 reads CASSLGRSTGELFF. The CDR3 DNA sequence: TGTGCCAGCAGTTTAGGACGGTCCACCGGGGAGCTGTTTTTT.